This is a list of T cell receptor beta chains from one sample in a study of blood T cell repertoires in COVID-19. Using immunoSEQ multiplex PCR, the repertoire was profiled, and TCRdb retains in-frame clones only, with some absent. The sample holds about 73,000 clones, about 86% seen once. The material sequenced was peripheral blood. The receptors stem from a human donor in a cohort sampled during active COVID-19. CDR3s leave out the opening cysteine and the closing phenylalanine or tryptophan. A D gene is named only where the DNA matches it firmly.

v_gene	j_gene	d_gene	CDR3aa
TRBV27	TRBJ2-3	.	ASGPGHSTDTQY
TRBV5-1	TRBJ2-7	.	ASSLAAGSGEQY
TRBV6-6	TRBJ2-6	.	ASSSQGSGANVLT
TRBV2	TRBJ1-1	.	ASHGQGSTEAF
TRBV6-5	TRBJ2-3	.	ATQGFGTDTQY
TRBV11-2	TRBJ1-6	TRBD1	ASSEQGRSSPLH
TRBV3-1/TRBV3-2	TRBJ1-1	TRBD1	ASSRPGQGAAF
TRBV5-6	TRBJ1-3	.	ASSRRGYLGNTIY
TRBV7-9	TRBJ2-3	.	ASSLGGPFEGDTQY
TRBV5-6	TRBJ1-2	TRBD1	ASSDKRTGGYGYT
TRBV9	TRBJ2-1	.	ASSGRGASISLEQF
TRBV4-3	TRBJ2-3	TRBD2	ASSQELLAGITDTQY
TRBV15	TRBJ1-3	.	ATSPLRGAEADTIY
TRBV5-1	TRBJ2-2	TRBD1	ASSLSAGGVGELF